This is a list of T cell receptor beta chains from one sample in a study of beta chain features in type 1 diabetes. Profiling relied on immunoSEQ multiplex PCR, and the TCRdb table lists in-frame clones only, not all of them. The sample has hundreds of thousands of clones, approximately 30% seen once. Sequencing used naive CD4+ T cells from blood. The receptors stem from a man between 18 and 35 years old in good health. Each CDR3 is given with its conserved first and last residue. A D gene is named only where the DNA matches it firmly. Not all rows give a size; the values are once, few, many and, for expanded clones, a class.

D gene: -; J gene: TRBJ2-5; V gene: TRBV19; CDR3 length: 16; clone size: -; CDR3 protein: CASSTAHSSRGETQYF; CDR3 DNA: TGTGCCAGTAGTACCGCCCATTCGTCCCGGGGTGAGACCCAGTACTTC
D gene: -; J gene: TRBJ1-2; V gene: TRBV5-1; CDR3 length: 15; clone size: -; CDR3 protein: CASSLDSVVNYGYTF; CDR3 DNA: TGCGCCAGCAGCTTGGATTCAGTAGTTAACTATGGCTACACCTTC
D gene: -; J gene: TRBJ2-5; V gene: TRBV4-2; CDR3 length: 15; clone size: -; CDR3 protein: CASSQDRGVQETQYF; CDR3 DNA: TGTGCCAGCAGCCAAGATAGAGGGGTACAAGAGACCCAGTACTTC
D gene: -; J gene: TRBJ2-5; V gene: TRBV18; CDR3 length: 14; clone size: -; CDR3 protein: CASSPRREEETQYF; CDR3 DNA: TGTGCCAGCTCACCCCGCAGGGAGGAAGAGACCCAGTACTTC
D gene: -; J gene: TRBJ1-2; V gene: TRBV10-3; CDR3 length: 13; clone size: -; CDR3 protein: CANRDTFNYGYTF; CDR3 DNA: TGTGCCAATCGGGACACCTTTAACTATGGCTACACCTTC
D gene: TRBD1; J gene: TRBJ2-5; V gene: TRBV25-1; CDR3 length: 16; clone size: few; CDR3 protein: CASRPGGQGVQETQYF; CDR3 DNA: TGTGCCAGCAGACCCGGGGGACAGGGGGTACAAGAGACCCAGTACTTC
D gene: TRBD1; J gene: TRBJ1-2; V gene: TRBV28; CDR3 length: 14; clone size: -; CDR3 protein: CASGTGGQKSGYTF; CDR3 DNA: TGTGCCAGCGGGACAGGGGGCCAAAAGTCTGGCTACACCTTC
D gene: TRBD1; J gene: TRBJ2-3; V gene: TRBV7-9; CDR3 length: 14; clone size: -; CDR3 protein: CASSSTGLADTQYF; CDR3 DNA: TGTGCCAGCAGCTCGACAGGGCTGGCAGATACGCAGTATTTT
D gene: -; J gene: TRBJ2-4; V gene: TRBV4-2; CDR3 length: 15; clone size: -; CDR3 protein: CASSRLGGEGDIQYF; CDR3 DNA: TGTGCCAGCAGCCGATTAGGGGGGGAAGGTGACATTCAGTACTTC
D gene: TRBD2; J gene: TRBJ2-7; V gene: TRBV5-6; CDR3 length: 19; clone size: -; CDR3 protein: CASSLGRLAGALRGEEQYF; CDR3 DNA: TGTGCCAGCAGCTTGGGTAGACTAGCGGGAGCCCTCCGGGGAGAGGAGCAGTACTTC
D gene: -; J gene: TRBJ2-7; V gene: TRBV30; CDR3 length: 12; clone size: few; CDR3 protein: CAWGRGIYEQYF; CDR3 DNA: TGTGCCTGGGGCCGGGGGATCTACGAGCAGTACTTC
D gene: TRBD2; J gene: TRBJ2-1; V gene: TRBV7-6; CDR3 length: 16; clone size: -; CDR3 protein: CASRPKSGSSYNEQFF; CDR3 DNA: TGTGCCAGCAGACCCAAGAGCGGGAGCTCCTACAATGAGCAGTTCTTC
D gene: -; J gene: TRBJ1-2; V gene: TRBV7-9; CDR3 length: 15; clone size: -; CDR3 protein: CASSPISTTPYGYTF; CDR3 DNA: TGTGCCAGCAGCCCTATTTCGACGACTCCTTATGGCTACACCTTC
D gene: TRBD2; J gene: TRBJ2-7; V gene: TRBV15; CDR3 length: 16; clone size: -; CDR3 protein: CATSREETGLADEQYF; CDR3 DNA: TGTGCCACCAGCAGAGAAGAGACGGGACTAGCAGACGAGCAGTACTTC
D gene: TRBD1; J gene: TRBJ2-7; V gene: TRBV7-6; CDR3 length: 14; clone size: -; CDR3 protein: CASSSGTGRHEQYF; CDR3 DNA: TGTGCCAGCAGCTCAGGGACAGGGAGACACGAGCAGTACTTC
D gene: -; J gene: TRBJ2-6; V gene: TRBV30; CDR3 length: 18; clone size: -; CDR3 protein: CAWSVEGGPASGANVLTF; CDR3 DNA: TGTGCCTGGAGTGTAGAGGGCGGGCCCGCTAGTGGGGCCAACGTCCTGACTTTC
D gene: TRBD2; J gene: TRBJ2-5; V gene: TRBV7-2; CDR3 length: 15; clone size: -; CDR3 protein: CASTPSGGRQETQYF; CDR3 DNA: TGTGCCAGCACCCCAAGCGGGGGGAGACAAGAGACCCAGTACTTC
D gene: -; J gene: TRBJ1-1; V gene: TRBV7-2; CDR3 length: 12; clone size: -; CDR3 protein: CATDRMNTEAFF; CDR3 DNA: TGTGCCACCGACAGGATGAACACTGAAGCTTTCTTT
D gene: TRBD2; J gene: TRBJ2-3; V gene: TRBV13; CDR3 length: 15; clone size: few; CDR3 protein: CASSSRGGSSDTQYF; CDR3 DNA: TGTGCCAGCAGCTCGCGCGGGGGGAGCTCAGATACGCAGTATTTT
D gene: -; J gene: TRBJ2-5; V gene: TRBV6-5; CDR3 length: 14; clone size: -; CDR3 protein: CASSYSWGQETQYF; CDR3 DNA: TGTGCCAGCAGTTACTCTTGGGGGCAAGAGACCCAGTACTTC
D gene: -; J gene: TRBJ2-3; V gene: TRBV28; CDR3 length: 15; clone size: -; CDR3 protein: CASGFPRDLTDTQYF; CDR3 DNA: TGTGCCAGCGGATTCCCCAGGGACCTCACAGATACGCAGTATTTT
D gene: -; J gene: TRBJ2-3; V gene: TRBV11-1; CDR3 length: 16; clone size: -; CDR3 protein: CASSKGPRRITDTQYF; CDR3 DNA: TGTGCCAGCAGCAAAGGACCCCGGAGGATCACAGATACGCAGTATTTT
D gene: -; J gene: TRBJ2-7; V gene: TRBV5-1; CDR3 length: 14; clone size: -; CDR3 protein: CASSLSPASYEQYF; CDR3 DNA: TGCGCCAGCAGCTTGTCGCCGGCCTCCTACGAGCAGTACTTC
D gene: TRBD2; J gene: TRBJ2-7; V gene: TRBV29-1; CDR3 length: 13; clone size: -; CDR3 protein: CSVSGGNSYEQYF; CDR3 DNA: TGCAGCGTCTCGGGAGGAAACTCCTACGAGCAGTACTTC
D gene: TRBD2; J gene: TRBJ2-5; V gene: TRBV7-8; CDR3 length: 20; clone size: few; CDR3 protein: CASSLAGQTSGRAGGETQYF; CDR3 DNA: TGTGCCAGCAGCTTAGCAGGCCAGACTAGCGGGAGGGCCGGGGGAGAGACCCAGTACTTC
D gene: -; J gene: TRBJ2-1; V gene: TRBV28; CDR3 length: 13; clone size: -; CDR3 protein: CASTQRFSNEQFF; CDR3 DNA: TGTGCCAGCACCCAGAGGTTTTCCAATGAGCAGTTCTTC